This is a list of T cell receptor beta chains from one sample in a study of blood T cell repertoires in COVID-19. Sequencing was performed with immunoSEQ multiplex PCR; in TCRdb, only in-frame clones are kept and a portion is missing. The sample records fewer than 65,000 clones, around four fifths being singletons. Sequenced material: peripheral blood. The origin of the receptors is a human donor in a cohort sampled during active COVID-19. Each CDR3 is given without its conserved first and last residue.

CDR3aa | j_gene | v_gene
ASSFVQPNEQF | TRBJ2-1 | TRBV5-5
ASSIQTGSTDTQY | TRBJ2-3 | TRBV7-2
ASSLDPLAGSRHSPLH | TRBJ1-6 | TRBV11-2
ASSSYSNNSPLH | TRBJ1-6 | TRBV6-5
ASAPGLATSTDTQY | TRBJ2-3 | TRBV12-5
ASSHGQGADTQY | TRBJ2-3 | TRBV7-2
ASSYFTVTGELF | TRBJ2-2 | TRBV6-2/TRBV6-3
ASRLVPGELF | TRBJ2-2 | TRBV19
ASSLDRGGNIQY | TRBJ2-4 | TRBV6-5
ASSPRASFYEQY | TRBJ2-7 | TRBV11-1
ASSGRRSPTGELF | TRBJ2-2 | TRBV10-1
ASSVGGTGTGNTIY | TRBJ1-3 | TRBV9
ASSPGQISYNEQF | TRBJ2-1 | TRBV4-3
ASSVGDSYIQETQY | TRBJ2-5 | TRBV9
ASSLASDNYGYT | TRBJ1-2 | TRBV5-1
ASSLMQGRGYT | TRBJ1-2 | TRBV27
ASGGLPINSPLH | TRBJ1-6 | TRBV6-5
AASGETDTQY | TRBJ2-3 | TRBV10-3
ASSLTGGGTDTQY | TRBJ2-3 | TRBV28
ASSPQNSPLH | TRBJ1-6 | TRBV18
ASSAGPGLYEQY | TRBJ2-7 | TRBV9
ASSHGGRDRNQPQH | TRBJ1-5 | TRBV3-1/TRBV3-2
ASSRSGRGLNEQF | TRBJ2-1 | TRBV19
ASSPGGPQH | TRBJ1-5 | TRBV7-2
ASSTWDRAYEQY | TRBJ2-7 | TRBV19
ASRVGTGTMQPQH | TRBJ1-5 | TRBV5-1
ASSEERAYGYT | TRBJ1-2 | TRBV2